This TCR beta chain was obtained from a study of blood T cell repertoires in COVID-19. On the study more broadly: The analysed material was cDNA or gDNA that came from T cells, B-cell-depleted T cells, or PBMCs.

CDR3 length: 17 residues. The germline V gene has CDR1 SGHVS and CDR2 FQNEAQ. Unmatched junction bases numbered 11, after V lost 5 bases and J lost 5 bases. Some clones are missing from TCRdb's copy, which holds only in-frame ones; the method was immunoSEQ multiplex PCR. The sample holds a few hundred thousand clones, 80% to 90% seen once. This sequence originates from a woman between 40 and 50 years old with acute COVID-19. The specimen sequenced was PBMCs or T cells enriched from blood (not recorded which). The chain joins TRBV7-8 to TRBJ2-2, with 10 bases identical to TRBD1. CDR3: CASSTLQTGGLTGELFF. The CDR3 nucleotides are TGTGCCAGCAGCACACTCCAGACAGGGGGCCTGACCGGGGAGCTGTTTTTT.